At least ten counts were recorded for the clone carrying this T cell receptor (beta chain). Among ophthalmopathy patients, the Clinical Activity Score reached at least 3, the NOSPECS grade reached at least 4, and duration remained under 3 months. Investigators excluded patients with uncontrolled infection, other autoimmune disease, pregnancy or lactation. These data are taken from a study of T cells in Graves' hyperthyroidism and ophthalmopathy. Study background: Blood from the periphery was taken at initial diagnosis, before any treatment.

From RNA transcripts, TCR beta CDR3 regions were amplified. First-round RT-PCR of the TCR CDR3 relied on the HTBI primer set. TCRdb re-analysed the multiplex PCR reads in MiXCR, keeping a single row per CDR3 protein. The data contain more than 500,000 distinct CDR3 sequences, more than 15% of them seen just once; the ten biggest clones take up approximately 30%. The TCR sequence derives from a woman in her twenties or thirties with Graves' ophthalmopathy. Material: blood.

CDR3 bases: TGCAGTGCTCGACCGGGGCTAGCGGGAGTAAAGGGCACAGATACGCAGTATTTT. Protein sequence: CSARPGLAGVKGTDTQYF. The chain carries TRBV20-1 and TRBJ2-3, with 10 bases fitting TRBD2. There are 18 residues in the CDR3. The junction had 15 bases not matched to a gene; V was cut back by 5 bases and J by 1 base. Looked up from germline, CDR1 is DFQATT and CDR2 is SNEGSKA (reference sequence).